This record looks at one TCR beta chain sequence and its context. The data belong to a study of graft-versus-host responses after intestinal transplantation. Turning to the study itself: Those transplanted obtained multivisceral, liver-intestinal, or isolated intestinal grafts. Study outcomes and limitations: Circulating GvH clones peaking coincided with falling HvG clones soon after transplant. GvH clones were identified in recipient marrow, with some first appearing in ileum or blood.

With roughly 200,000 irradiated, violet-dye-labeled stimulator cells, roughly 200,000 CFSE-labeled responder cells were plated. Post-reaction, proliferating CD3+CD4+ and CD3+CD8+ responders (CFSE-low) were sorted. The CDR3 totals 15 residues. V dropped 0 bases and J dropped 2 bases, with 8 bases sitting between them. In germline, CDR1 is LGHNA, CDR2 YSLEER. TCRdb keeps only in-frame clones here, not all; method: immunoSEQ multiplex PCR. The repertoire holds 1,500 to 2,000 clones, around 39% seen once, with 9% to 10% in the top ten. Source: alloreactive CD8+ T cells from a mixed lymphocyte reaction culture, taken before transplantation. As for subset: CFSE-low proliferating T cells sorted from roughly 6-day pre-transplant mixed lymphocyte reaction (GvH or HvG direction). The TCR originated in a human patient who was an organ donor for intestinal transplantation. The chain joins TRBV4-3 to TRBJ2-1; possibly TRBD1 for D (5 bases). The CDR3 is CASSQDRGTYNEQFF. As DNA, the CDR3 is TGCGCCAGCAGCCAAGATAGGGGCACCTACAATGAGCAGTTCTTC.